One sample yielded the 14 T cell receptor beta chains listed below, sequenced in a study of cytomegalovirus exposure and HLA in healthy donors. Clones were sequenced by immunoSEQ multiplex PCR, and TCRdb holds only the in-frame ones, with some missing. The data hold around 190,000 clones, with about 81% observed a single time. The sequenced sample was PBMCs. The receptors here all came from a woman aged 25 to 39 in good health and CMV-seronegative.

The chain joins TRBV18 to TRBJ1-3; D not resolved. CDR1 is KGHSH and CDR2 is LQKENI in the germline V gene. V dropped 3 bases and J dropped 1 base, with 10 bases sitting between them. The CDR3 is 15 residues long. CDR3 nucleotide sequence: TGTGCCAGCTCACCTCGGTCCTATTCTGGAAACACCATATATTTT. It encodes CASSPRSYSGNTIYF.

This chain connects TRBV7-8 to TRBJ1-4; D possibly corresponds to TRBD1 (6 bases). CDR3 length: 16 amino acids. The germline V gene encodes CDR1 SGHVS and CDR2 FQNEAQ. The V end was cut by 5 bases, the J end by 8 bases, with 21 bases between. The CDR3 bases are TGTGCCAGCAGCCAGAGGGGGGGGGCACCAGGGGAAAAACTGTTTTTT. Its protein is CASSQRGGAPGEKLFF.

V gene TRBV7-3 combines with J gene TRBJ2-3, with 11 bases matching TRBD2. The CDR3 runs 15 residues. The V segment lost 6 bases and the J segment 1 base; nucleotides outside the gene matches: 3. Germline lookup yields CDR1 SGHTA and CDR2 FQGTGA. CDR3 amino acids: CASSLAGGRTDTQYF. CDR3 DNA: TGTGCCAGCAGTCTAGCGGGGGGCCGCACAGATACGCAGTATTTT. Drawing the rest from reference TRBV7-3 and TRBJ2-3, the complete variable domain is GAGVSQTPSNKVTEKGKYVELRCDPISGHTALYWYRQSLGQGPEFLIYFQGTGAADDSGLPNDRFFAVRPEGSVSTLKIQRTERGDSAVYLCASSLAGGRTDTQYFGPGTRLTVL.

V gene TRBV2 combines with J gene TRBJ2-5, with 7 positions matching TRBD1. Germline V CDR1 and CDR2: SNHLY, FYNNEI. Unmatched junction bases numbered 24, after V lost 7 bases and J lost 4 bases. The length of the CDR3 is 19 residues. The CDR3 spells CASMQGEWPVLKSGETQYF. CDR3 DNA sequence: TGTGCCAGCATGCAGGGGGAGTGGCCTGTCCTAAAAAGTGGAGAGACCCAGTACTTC.

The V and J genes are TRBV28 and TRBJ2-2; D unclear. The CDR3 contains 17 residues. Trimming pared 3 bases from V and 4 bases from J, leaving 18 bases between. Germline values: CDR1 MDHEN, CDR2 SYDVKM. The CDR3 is CASSFGPDPTGTGELFF. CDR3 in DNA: TGTGCCAGCAGTTTTGGCCCTGATCCCACGGGCACCGGGGAGCTGTTTTTT.

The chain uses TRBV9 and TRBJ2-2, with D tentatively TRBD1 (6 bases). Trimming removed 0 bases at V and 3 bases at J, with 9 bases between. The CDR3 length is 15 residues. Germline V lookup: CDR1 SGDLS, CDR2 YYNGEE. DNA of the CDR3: TGTGCCAGCAGCGTAGGGCCAGGGGACACCGGGGAGCTGTTTTTT. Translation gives CASSVGPGDTGELFF. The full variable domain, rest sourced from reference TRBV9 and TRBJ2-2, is DSGVTQTPKHLITATGQRVTLRCSPRSGDLSVYWYQQSLDQGLQFLIQYYNGEERAKGNILERFSAQQFPDLHSELNLSSLELGDSALYFCASSVGPGDTGELFFGEGSRLTVL.

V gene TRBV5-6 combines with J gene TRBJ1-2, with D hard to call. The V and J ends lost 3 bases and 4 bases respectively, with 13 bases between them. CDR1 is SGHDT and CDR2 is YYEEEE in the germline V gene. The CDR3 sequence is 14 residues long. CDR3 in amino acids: CASSSRSPPYGYTF. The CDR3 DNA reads TGTGCCAGCAGCTCACGTAGCCCACCCTATGGCTACACCTTC.

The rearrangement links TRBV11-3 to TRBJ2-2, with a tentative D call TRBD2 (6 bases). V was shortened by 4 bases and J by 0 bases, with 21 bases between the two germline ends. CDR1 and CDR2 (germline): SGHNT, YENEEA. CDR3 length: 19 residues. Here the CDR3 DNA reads TGTGCCAGCAGCTACCCACGAGACCCGGGGGAAGCGAACACCGGGGAGCTGTTTTTT. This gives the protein CASSYPRDPGEANTGELFF.

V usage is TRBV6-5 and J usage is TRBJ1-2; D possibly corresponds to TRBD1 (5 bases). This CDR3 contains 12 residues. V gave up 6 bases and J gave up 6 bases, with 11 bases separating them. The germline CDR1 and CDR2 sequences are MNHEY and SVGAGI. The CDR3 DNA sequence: TGTGCCAGCAGGCGAGGGGAGGATGGCTACACCTTC. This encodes CASRRGEDGYTF.

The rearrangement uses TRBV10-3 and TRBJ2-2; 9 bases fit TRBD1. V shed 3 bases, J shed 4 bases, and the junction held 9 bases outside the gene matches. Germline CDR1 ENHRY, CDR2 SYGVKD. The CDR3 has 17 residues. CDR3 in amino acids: CAISDFGQGKVTGELFF. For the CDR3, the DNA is TGTGCCATCAGTGATTTCGGACAGGGGAAGGTCACCGGGGAGCTGTTTTTT.

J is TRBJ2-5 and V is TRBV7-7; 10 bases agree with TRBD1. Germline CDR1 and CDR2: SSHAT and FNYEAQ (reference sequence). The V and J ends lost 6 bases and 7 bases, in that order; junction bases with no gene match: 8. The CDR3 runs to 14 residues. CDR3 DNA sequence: TGTGCCAGCAGTCGGGACAGGGGATCGGGGACCCAGTACTTC. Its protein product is CASSRDRGSGTQYF.

Here the CDR3 reads CASTLGQQNTEAFF. As DNA, the CDR3 is TGTGCCAGCACCTTGGGACAGCAAAACACTGAAGCTTTCTTT. The chain couples TRBV2 to TRBJ1-1; 7 nucleotides agree with TRBD1. With 7 bases clipped from V and 2 bases from J, the junction kept 7 bases outside the gene matches. Germline V lookup: CDR1 SNHLY, CDR2 FYNNEI. The CDR3 has 14 amino acids.

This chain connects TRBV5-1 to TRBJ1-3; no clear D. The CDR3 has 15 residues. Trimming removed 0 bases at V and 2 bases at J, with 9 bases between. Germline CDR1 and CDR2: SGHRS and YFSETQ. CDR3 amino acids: CASSLDGKPGNTIYF. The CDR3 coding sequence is TGCGCCAGCAGCTTGGACGGGAAGCCTGGAAACACCATATATTTT.

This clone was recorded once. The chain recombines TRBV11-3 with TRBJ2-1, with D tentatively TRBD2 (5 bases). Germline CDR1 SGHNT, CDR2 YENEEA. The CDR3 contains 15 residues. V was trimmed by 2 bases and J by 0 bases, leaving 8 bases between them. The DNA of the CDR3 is TGTGCCAGCAGCTTACCAGGAGGCTCCTACAATGAGCAGTTCTTC. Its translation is CASSLPGGSYNEQFF.